Included here is one TCR beta chain sequence, with context. This clone was picked up a small number of times. Its target antigen remains unknown. Per-nucleotide qualities are absent, and no much larger clonotype sits a single base away. CDR1 SGHNT and CDR2 YYREEE were looked up in the germline V gene (reference sequence). Its CDR3 holds 15 amino acids, cysteine through phenylalanine. Just CDR3 DNA is preserved here, 45 bases in frame from base 1. Trimming removed 4 bases from V and 3 bases from J, leaving 16 bases between the germline ends. This sample stems from a study of metastatic and nonmetastatic thyroid tumors (dated by TCRdb to 2020 to 2021). Broadly, across the study: Repertoires from peripheral blood and from tumor or nodule tissue samples of malignant and benign thyroid patients were compared.

Before undergoing thyroid surgery, none of the patients had been given any kind of treatment. Using T-cell receptor beta sequencing, the researchers looked back retrospectively at clinical samples from patients, gathered between about 2012 and 2019. What the authors observed across the whole study: TCR beta diversity was reported as significantly higher in malignant tumors than in benign nodules, in both blood and tumor samples.

The library was obtained by PCR. Sequencing was performed on an Illumina HiSeq 4000. High-throughput sequencing was used to profile the CDR3 region of the TCR beta-chain in every patient. The original methods were these. CDR3 differences across clinicopathological groups were used to build a classifier for discriminating distant-metastatic papillary thyroid cancer patients. The Shannon index was used to assess repertoire diversity, and the Morisita-Horn index was used to assess tumor-blood repertoire similarity. TCRdb reran the public reads through fastp at Q25 and MiXCR, keeping productive beta chains. TCRdb's processing, not the authors', yielded these V and J calls. The sample has just over 20,000 clones on record, approximately 14% of them singletons. The ten top clones hold 15% to 20% of the sample.

This receptor was identified in a female donor with papillary thyroid cancer or a benign thyroid nodule (not recorded which). Some clones in this sample may be carry-over from other donors' samples. The sequenced sample consisted of blood. The sequence is built from TRBV5-4 and TRBJ2-5; the D region possibly corresponds to TRBD2 (7 bases align). The CDR3 region has the sequence CASSGNGGLEETQYF. The sequence in DNA is TGTGCCAGCAGCGGAAACGGGGGGCTAGAAGAGACCCAGTACTTC.